A single sample gave rise to the 19 T cell receptor beta chains below, sequenced in a study of control samples from healthy donors and cancer patients. The assay was immunoSEQ multiplex PCR, and TCRdb's table has in-frame clones only and misses some. Of some 200,000 clones in the sample, 90% to 95% were seen once. The sequenced material came from blood. Receptor source: a woman aged 30 to 39 in good health.

The chain employs TRBV4-3 and TRBJ2-1, with TRBD1 as a possible D gene (5 bases). The CDR3 totals 14 residues. The V gene's germline CDR1 is LGHNA and CDR2 YSLEER. Between the trimmed V and J ends, which lost 1 base and 4 bases, there was a span of 8 bases. The CDR3 sequence: CASSQGRQYNEQFF. The CDR3 region has the DNA TGCGCCAGCAGCCAAGGCAGACAGTACAATGAGCAGTTCTTC.

V is TRBV5-6 and J is TRBJ2-1; no definite D call. The CDR3 length is 12 residues. Trimming took off 2 bases at V and 6 bases at J, with 6 bases between the two ends. Germline V gene data show CDR1 as SGHDT and CDR2 as YYEEEE. The DNA of the CDR3 is TGTGCCAGCAGCTTTAGTAGCAATGAGCAGTTCTTC. Its protein is CASSFSSNEQFF.

This sequence joins TRBV4-2 and TRBJ1-1; 7 bases line up with TRBD1. CDR1 is LGHNA and CDR2 is YNFKEQ in the germline V gene. The junction had 7 bases not matched to a gene; V was cut back by 4 bases and J by 5 bases. This CDR3 contains 14 residues. The CDR3 is CASSRAGGGTEAFF. The CDR3 DNA sequence: TGTGCCAGCAGCCGCGCAGGGGGAGGTACTGAAGCTTTCTTT.

The chain uses TRBV7-2 and TRBJ1-5, with D tentatively TRBD1 (5 bases). The CDR3 consists of 15 residues. Germline CDR1 and CDR2: SGHTA and FQGNSA. Trimming removed 1 base from V and 4 bases from J, with 11 bases in between. CDR3 in DNA: TGTGCCAGCAGCTTAGGGAGGGGCCCAAATCAGCCCCAGCATTTT. Protein product: CASSLGRGPNQPQHF.

The genes are TRBV9 and TRBJ2-3, with D unresolved. This CDR3 region has 13 residues. With 4 bases removed from V and 4 bases from J, the gap between germline ends came to 10 bases. The germline V gene has CDR1 SGDLS and CDR2 YYNGEE. The CDR3 DNA sequence: TGTGCCAGCAGCTCCCACTACGCAGATACGCAGTATTTT. The encoded protein is CASSSHYADTQYF. The complete variable domain, with remaining parts taken from reference TRBV9 and TRBJ2-3, reads DSGVTQTPKHLITATGQRVTLRCSPRSGDLSVYWYQQSLDQGLQFLIQYYNGEERAKGNILERFSAQQFPDLHSELNLSSLELGDSALYFCASSSHYADTQYFGPGTRLTVL.

The chain has TRBV12-3 or TRBV12-4 and TRBJ1-2, with D perhaps TRBD1 (6 bases). Trimming removed 6 bases from V and 4 bases from J, with 12 bases in between. There are 13 residues in the CDR3. CDR3 nucleotides: TGTGCCAGCAGGACAGGACGGCGCTATGGCTACACCTTC. Protein: CASRTGRRYGYTF.

This chain uses TRBV2 with TRBJ1-3, with 7 bases matching TRBD1. Trimming cost V 3 bases and J 1 base; bases outside gene matches: 3. Looked up from germline, CDR1 is SNHLY and CDR2 is FYNNEI. The CDR3 extends over 15 amino acids. The chain's CDR3 is CASSEKGASGNTIYF. The CDR3 DNA is TGTGCCAGCAGTGAGAAGGGGGCTTCTGGAAACACCATATATTTT.

This clone was observed a single time. The chain is built from TRBV7-2 and TRBJ2-3; 13 nucleotides line up with TRBD2. The germline CDR1 and CDR2 sequences are SGHTA and FQGNSA. V trimming: 6 bases; J trimming: 3 bases; junction bases outside the gene matches: 3. The CDR3 extends over 15 amino acids. The CDR3 coding sequence is TGTGCCAGCAGACTAGCGGGGGGGAGTACAGATACGCAGTATTTT. Protein: CASRLAGGSTDTQYF.

Remarks on this clone: Other DNA sequences within the sample encode an identical CDR3. This chain joins TRBV9 and TRBJ2-2, with a tentative D call TRBD2 (6 bases). CDR1 and CDR2 from the germline V gene are SGDLS and YYNGEE. Trimming took off 0 bases at V and 6 bases at J, with 9 bases between the two ends. There are 14 residues in the CDR3. The CDR3 DNA reads as TGTGCCAGCAGCGTAGCACTAGCCCCCGGGGAGCTGTTTTTT. The encoded protein is CASSVALAPGELFF.

This clone was recorded once. V gene TRBV11-3 combines with J gene TRBJ2-7; 8 nucleotides line up with TRBD1. Germline CDR1 and CDR2: SGHNT and YENEEA. The CDR3 is made up of 12 amino acids. V shed 6 bases, J shed 7 bases, and the junction held 5 bases outside the gene matches. The CDR3 loop reads CASRPTGGEQYF. CDR3 DNA: TGTGCCAGCAGACCTACAGGGGGTGAGCAGTACTTC.

Note on this clone: Different DNA sequences within this sample yield the same CDR3. The genes are TRBV6-5 and TRBJ1-2; 10 nucleotides align to TRBD1. CDR3 length equals 15 residues. The V gene end was trimmed by 0 bases and the J gene end by 4 bases; junction bases not matched to a gene: 2. Germline values: CDR1 MNHEY, CDR2 SVGAGI. Here the CDR3 DNA reads TGTGCCAGCAGTTACTCCCGGGACAGGGGCTATGGCTACACCTTC. Its protein product is CASSYSRDRGYGYTF.

The rearrangement links TRBV5-5 to TRBJ1-5; D is uncertain. The V end lost 4 bases, the J end lost 1 base, and 9 bases lay between the germline ends. This CDR3 has 14 amino acids. Looked up from germline, CDR1 is SGHKS and CDR2 is YYEKEE (reference sequence). The CDR3 DNA reads TGTGCCAGCAGCGGGGAGGTGAGCAATCAGCCCCAGCATTTT. Translating it yields CASSGEVSNQPQHF. Supplemented by reference TRBV5-5 and TRBJ1-5, the full variable domain reads DAGVTQSPTHLIKTRGQQVTLRCSPISGHKSVSWYQQVLGQGPQFIFQYYEKEERGRGNFPDRFSARQFPNYSSELNVNALLLGDSALYLCASSGEVSNQPQHFGDGTRLSIL.

V usage is TRBV5-1 and J usage is TRBJ2-3, with D possibly being TRBD2 (6 bases). The V and J ends lost 4 bases and 6 bases respectively, with 15 bases between them. Germline V gene lookup returns CDR1 SGHRS and CDR2 YFSETQ. The CDR3 extends over 14 amino acids. The CDR3, as DNA: TGCGCCAGCAGCGGCGGCGGGGTGGGGGATACGCAGTATTTT. Protein sequence: CASSGGGVGDTQYF.

J is TRBJ1-4 and V is TRBV18; D gene uncertain. The germline V gene encodes CDR1 KGHSH and CDR2 LQKENI. V dropped 4 bases and J dropped 2 bases, with 5 bases sitting between them. The CDR3 is 13 amino acids. The CDR3 is CASSLTTNEKLFF. In DNA form, the CDR3 reads TGTGCCAGCTCACTTACGACTAATGAAAAACTGTTTTTT.

The CDR3 protein is CASRGENEQFF. The CDR3 DNA reads as TGTGCCAGCAGGGGGGAGAATGAGCAGTTCTTC. The chain uses TRBV2 and TRBJ2-1, with D perhaps TRBD1 or TRBD2 (5 bases each). The germline V gene encodes CDR1 SNHLY and CDR2 FYNNEI. V was pared by 6 bases and J by 7 bases, with 7 bases between. CDR3 size: 11 residues.

The chain combines TRBV6-5 with TRBJ2-1; 10 positions agree with TRBD2. This CDR3 is 15 amino acids long. Germline V CDR1 and CDR2: MNHEY, SVGAGI. V was pared by 6 bases and J by 5 bases, with 7 bases of the junction left unmatched. CDR3 loop: CASSPGLADNNEQFF. In nucleotides, the CDR3 is TGTGCCAGCAGCCCCGGACTAGCGGACAACAATGAGCAGTTCTTC.

This chain joins TRBV30 and TRBJ2-7; D unclear. Deletions cut 0 bases from V and 0 bases from J, with 6 bases between. The CDR3 sequence is 13 residues long. The germline V gene has CDR1 GTSNPN and CDR2 SVGIG (reference sequence). CDR3: CAWSVSDSYEQYF. In DNA, the CDR3 is TGTGCCTGGAGTGTATCAGACTCCTACGAGCAGTACTTC.

This chain links TRBV5-1 with TRBJ2-1; 8 bases are a match to TRBD1. This CDR3 has 14 amino acids. V dropped 1 base and J dropped 7; count of bases not matched to a gene: 4. The germline CDR1 and CDR2 sequences are SGHRS and YFSETQ. The DNA of the CDR3 is TGCGCCAGCAGCTTGACAGGGGGTGTAAATGAGCAGTTCTTC. Translation: CASSLTGGVNEQFF.

This chain joins TRBV2 and TRBJ2-7, with TRBD1 identical over 7 bases. V trimming: 5 bases; J trimming: 0 bases; junction bases outside the gene matches: 7. Germline lookup yields CDR1 SNHLY and CDR2 FYNNEI. The CDR3 contains 15 residues. In DNA form, the CDR3 reads TGTGCCAGCAGTCCCGGGACAGCGCACTCCTACGAGCAGTACTTC. It translates to CASSPGTAHSYEQYF.